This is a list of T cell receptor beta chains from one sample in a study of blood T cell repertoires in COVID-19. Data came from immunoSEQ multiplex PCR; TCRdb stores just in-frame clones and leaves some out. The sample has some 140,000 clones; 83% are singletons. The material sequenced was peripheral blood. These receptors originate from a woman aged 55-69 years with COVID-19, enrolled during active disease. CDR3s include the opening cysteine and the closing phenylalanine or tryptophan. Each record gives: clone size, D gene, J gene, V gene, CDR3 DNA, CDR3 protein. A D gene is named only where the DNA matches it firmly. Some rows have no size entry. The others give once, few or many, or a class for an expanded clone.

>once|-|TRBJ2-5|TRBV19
TGTGCCAGTAGTATAGGAAGCGGACAGCAAGAGACCCAGTACTTC
CASSIGSGQQETQYF
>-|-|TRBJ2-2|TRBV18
TGTGCCAGCTCACCAATTGACCCCCATGACAGCACCGGGGAGCTGTTTTTT
CASSPIDPHDSTGELFF
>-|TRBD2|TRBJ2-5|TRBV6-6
TGTGCCAGCAGTTTCGGGACTAGCGGGGGCCAAGAGACCCAGTACTTC
CASSFGTSGGQETQYF
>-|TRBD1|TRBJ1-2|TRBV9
TGTGCCAGCACCTTGACAGGGGGCGACGGCTACACCTTC
CASTLTGGDGYTF
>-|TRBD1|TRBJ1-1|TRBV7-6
TGTGCCAGCAGCTTAGTCCTGGGACAGGAGAACACTGAAGCTTTCTTT
CASSLVLGQENTEAFF
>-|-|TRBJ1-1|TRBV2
TGTGCCACAGACCTCAGGGAAAACACTGAAGCTTTCTTT
CATDLRENTEAFF
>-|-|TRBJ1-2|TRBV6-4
TGTGCCAGCAGTGACGGGCCAAACTATGGCTACACCTTC
CASSDGPNYGYTF
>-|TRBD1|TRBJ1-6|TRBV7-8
TGTGCCAGCAGCTCCCGACAGGGGGCTAATTCACCCCTCCACTTT
CASSSRQGANSPLHF
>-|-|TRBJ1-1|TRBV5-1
TGCGCCAGCAGCTTGGGGGCAGGGACTGAAGCTTTCTTT
CASSLGAGTEAFF
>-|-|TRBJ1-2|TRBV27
TGTGCCAGCAGTCTCCGGGACAATAGGGGCTACACCTTC
CASSLRDNRGYTF
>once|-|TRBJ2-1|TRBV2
TGTGCCAGCAGTCTTCTTGCTCCGGGGGTTTCTTACAATGAGCAGTTCTTC
CASSLLAPGVSYNEQFF
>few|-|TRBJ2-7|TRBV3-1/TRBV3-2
TGTGCCAGCAGCCAAAGGGGGTTCTACGAGCAGTACTTC
CASSQRGFYEQYF
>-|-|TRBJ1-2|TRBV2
TGTGCCAGCAACAACGGAGTAAATGGCTACACCTTC
CASNNGVNGYTF
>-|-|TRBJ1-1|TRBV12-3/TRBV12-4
TGTGCCAGCAGCCCGGGTGGGAACACTGAAGCTTTCTTT
CASSPGGNTEAFF
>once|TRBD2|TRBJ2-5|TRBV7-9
TGTGCCAGCAGCACAAAACCTCCGCTAGCGGAAGAGACCCAGTACTTC
CASSTKPPLAEETQYF
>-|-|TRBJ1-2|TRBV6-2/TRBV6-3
TGTGCCAGCAGTTCCAGACAGAAACAGGGCTATGGCTACACCTTC
CASSSRQKQGYGYTF
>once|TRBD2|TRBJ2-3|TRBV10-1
TGCGCCAGCAGTAGGGCGGGGGGGACCCCAGATACGCAGTATTTT
CASSRAGGTPDTQYF
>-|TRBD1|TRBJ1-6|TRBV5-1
TGCGCCAGCAGCCTGGGGTTCCGGGGGATTGGACAGGGTAATTCACCCCTCCACTTT
CASSLGFRGIGQGNSPLHF
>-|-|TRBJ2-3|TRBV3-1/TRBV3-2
TGTGCCAGCAGCGATCTATTCCGGGAGCCAGATACGCAGTATTTT
CASSDLFREPDTQYF
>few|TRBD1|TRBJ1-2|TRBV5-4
TGTGCCAGCAGCTTGCCCGGGACAGGGAGTGGGTATGGCTACACCTTC
CASSLPGTGSGYGYTF
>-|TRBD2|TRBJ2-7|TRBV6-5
TGTGCCAGCAGACCCGAGCTAGCGGGAGTATACGAGCAGTACTTC
CASRPELAGVYEQYF
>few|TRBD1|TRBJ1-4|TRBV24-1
TGTGCCACCAGTGCAGGGGGCGCAGCAACTAATGAAAAACTGTTTTTT
CATSAGGAATNEKLFF
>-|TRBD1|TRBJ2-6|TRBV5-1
TGCGCCAGCAGCATGGACAGGGTCCCTGGGGCCAACGTCCTGACTTTC
CASSMDRVPGANVLTF
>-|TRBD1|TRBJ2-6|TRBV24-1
TGTGCCACCAGTGTCGGGACAGGCCTCTCTGGGGCCAACGTCCTGACTTTC
CATSVGTGLSGANVLTF
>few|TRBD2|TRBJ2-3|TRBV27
TGTGCCAGCAGAAAGATGACTAGCGGTGTTACAGATACGCAGTATTTT
CASRKMTSGVTDTQYF
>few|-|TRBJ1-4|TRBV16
TGTGCCAGCAGCCGCCTCTCGGGTGGCGAAAAACTGTTTTTT
CASSRLSGGEKLFF
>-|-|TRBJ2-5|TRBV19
TGTGCCAGTAGTATCTCTCTATCTGCGTGGGAGACCCAGTACTTC
CASSISLSAWETQYF
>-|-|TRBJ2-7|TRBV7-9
TGTGCCAGCAGCTTAAATTTATACGAGCAGTACTTC
CASSLNLYEQYF
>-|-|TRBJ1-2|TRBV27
TGTGCCAGCAGTTGGGATCAAGGGGGAAACTATGGCTACACCTTC
CASSWDQGGNYGYTF
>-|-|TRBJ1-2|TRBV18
TGTGCCAGCTCACCACCCGGGGGCTATGGCTACACCTTC
CASSPPGGYGYTF
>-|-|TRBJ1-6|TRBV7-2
TGTGCCAGCAGCTTATTCCACAGGGCTGATTCACCCCTCCACTTT
CASSLFHRADSPLHF
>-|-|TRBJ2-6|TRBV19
TGTGCCAGTAGTTCCTCAAAGGGCGGGTTTGGGGCCAACGTCCTGACTTTC
CASSSSKGGFGANVLTF
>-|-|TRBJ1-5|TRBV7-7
TGTGCCAGCAGCCCTGGACAGTATAGCAATCAGCCCCAGCATTTT
CASSPGQYSNQPQHF
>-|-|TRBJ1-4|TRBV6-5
TGTGCCAGCAGCCGGGGGAGTGAAAAACTGTTTTTT
CASSRGSEKLFF
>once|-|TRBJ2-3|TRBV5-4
TGTGCCAGCAGCCTAGGACAGGGAGGGAGTACAGATACGCAGTATTTT
CASSLGQGGSTDTQYF
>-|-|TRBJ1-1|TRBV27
TGTGCCAGCAGTTTACACAGGCTGAACACTGAAGCTTTCTTT
CASSLHRLNTEAFF
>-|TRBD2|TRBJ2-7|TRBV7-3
TGTGCCAGCAGCTCTGGACTAGCGGGAGCTCGCGAGCAGTACTTC
CASSSGLAGAREQYF
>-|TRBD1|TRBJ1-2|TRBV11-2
TGTGCCAGCACCAAGGGCCGGGACAGGCCTTATGGCTACACCTTC
CASTKGRDRPYGYTF
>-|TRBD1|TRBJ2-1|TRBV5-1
TGCGCCAGCAGCTTGGCAGGGGGCGCGAACAGGATAAATGAGCAGTTCTTC
CASSLAGGANRINEQFF
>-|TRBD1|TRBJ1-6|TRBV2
TGTGCCAGCAGTGAAGAGGGGACAGGGTATTCACCCCTCCACTTT
CASSEEGTGYSPLHF
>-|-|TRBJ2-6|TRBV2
TGTGCCAGCAGGGAGAACTCTGGGGCCAACGTCCTGACTTTC
CASRENSGANVLTF
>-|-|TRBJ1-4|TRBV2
TGTGCCAGCGACACTGCAACTAATGAAAAACTGTTTTTT
CASDTATNEKLFF
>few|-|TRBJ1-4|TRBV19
TGTGCCAGTAGCATGGGAGGGATTAATGAAAAACTGTTTTTT
CASSMGGINEKLFF
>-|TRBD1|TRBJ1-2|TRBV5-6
TGTGCCAGCAGCAAACTGACAGGGGTCGTCGATGGCTACACCTTC
CASSKLTGVVDGYTF
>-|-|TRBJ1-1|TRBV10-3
TGTGCCACCAGACCTCCTACAGGGAGGGACACTGAAGCTTTCTTT
CATRPPTGRDTEAFF
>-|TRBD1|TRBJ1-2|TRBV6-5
TGTGCCAGCAGGCCGGGACAGGCCCAGGGCGGCTACACCTTC
CASRPGQAQGGYTF
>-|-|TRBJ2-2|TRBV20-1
TGCAGTGCTAGTAGGGGTTCCGGGGAGCTGTTTTTT
CSASRGSGELFF
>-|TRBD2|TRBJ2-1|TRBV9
TGTGCCAGCAGCCCTGGACTAGCGGTGAACAATGAGCAGTTCTTC
CASSPGLAVNNEQFF